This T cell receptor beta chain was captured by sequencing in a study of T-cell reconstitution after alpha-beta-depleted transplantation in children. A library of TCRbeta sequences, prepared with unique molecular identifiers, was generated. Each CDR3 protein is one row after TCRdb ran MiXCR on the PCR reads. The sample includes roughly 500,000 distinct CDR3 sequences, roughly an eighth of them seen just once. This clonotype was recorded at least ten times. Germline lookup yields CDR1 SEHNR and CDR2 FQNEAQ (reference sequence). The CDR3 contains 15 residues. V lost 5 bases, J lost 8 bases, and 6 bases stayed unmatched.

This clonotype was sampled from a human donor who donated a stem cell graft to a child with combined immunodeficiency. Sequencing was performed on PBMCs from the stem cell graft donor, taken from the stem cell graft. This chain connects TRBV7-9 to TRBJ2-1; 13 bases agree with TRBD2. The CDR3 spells CASSPGLAGAHEQFF. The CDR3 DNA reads TGTGCCAGCAGCCCCGGACTAGCGGGAGCTCATGAGCAGTTCTTC.